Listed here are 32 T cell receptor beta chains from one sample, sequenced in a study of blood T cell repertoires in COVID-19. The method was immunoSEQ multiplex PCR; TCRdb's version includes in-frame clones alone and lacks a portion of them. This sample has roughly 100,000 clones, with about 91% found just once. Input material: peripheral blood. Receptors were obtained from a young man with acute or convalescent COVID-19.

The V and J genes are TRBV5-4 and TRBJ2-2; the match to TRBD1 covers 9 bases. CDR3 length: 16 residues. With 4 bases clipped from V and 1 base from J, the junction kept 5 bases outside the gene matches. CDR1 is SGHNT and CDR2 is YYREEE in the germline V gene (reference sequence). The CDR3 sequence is CASSTQTGGNTGELFF. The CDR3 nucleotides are TGTGCCAGCAGCACCCAGACAGGGGGGAACACCGGGGAGCTGTTTTTT. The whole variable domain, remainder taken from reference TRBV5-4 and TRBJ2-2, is ETGVTQSPTHLIKTRGQQVTLRCSSQSGHNTVSWYQQALGQGPQFIFQYYREEENGRGNFPPRFSGLQFPNYSSELNVNALELDDSALYLCASSTQTGGNTGELFFGEGSRLTVL.

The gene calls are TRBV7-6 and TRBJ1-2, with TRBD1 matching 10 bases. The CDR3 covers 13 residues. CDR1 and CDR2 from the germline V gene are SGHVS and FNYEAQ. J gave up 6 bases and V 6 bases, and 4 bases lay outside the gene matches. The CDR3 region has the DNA TGTGCCAGCAGTCCGACAGGGGGCCATGGCTACACCTTC. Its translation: CASSPTGGHGYTF.

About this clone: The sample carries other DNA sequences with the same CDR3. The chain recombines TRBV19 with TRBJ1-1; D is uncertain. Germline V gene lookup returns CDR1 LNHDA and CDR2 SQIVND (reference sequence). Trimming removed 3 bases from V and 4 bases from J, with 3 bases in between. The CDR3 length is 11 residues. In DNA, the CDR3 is TGTGCCAGTAGTATCGGCACTGAAGCTTTCTTT. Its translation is CASSIGTEAFF.

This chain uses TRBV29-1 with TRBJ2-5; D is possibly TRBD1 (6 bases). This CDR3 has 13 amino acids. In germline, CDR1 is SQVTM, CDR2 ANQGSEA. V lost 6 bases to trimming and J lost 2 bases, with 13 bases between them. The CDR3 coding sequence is TGCAGCGTGTACAGGGTCCTACAAGAGACCCAGTACTTC. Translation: CSVYRVLQETQYF.

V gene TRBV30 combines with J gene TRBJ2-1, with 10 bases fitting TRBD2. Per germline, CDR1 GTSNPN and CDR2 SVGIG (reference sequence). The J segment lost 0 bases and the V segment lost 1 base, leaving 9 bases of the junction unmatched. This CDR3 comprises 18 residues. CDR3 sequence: CAWSGLAGVVTSYNEQFF. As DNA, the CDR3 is TGTGCCTGGAGTGGGCTAGCGGGAGTAGTAACCTCCTACAATGAGCAGTTCTTC.

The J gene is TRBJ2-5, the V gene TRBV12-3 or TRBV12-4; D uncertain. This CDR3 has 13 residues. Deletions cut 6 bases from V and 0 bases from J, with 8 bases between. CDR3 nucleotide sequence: TGTGCCAGCAGGTTCGCGTACCAAGAGACCCAGTACTTC. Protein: CASRFAYQETQYF.

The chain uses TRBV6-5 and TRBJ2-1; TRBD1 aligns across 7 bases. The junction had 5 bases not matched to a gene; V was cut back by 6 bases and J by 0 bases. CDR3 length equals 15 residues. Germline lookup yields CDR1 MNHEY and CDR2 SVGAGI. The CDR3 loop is CASRPRDSSYNEQFF. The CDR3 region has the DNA TGTGCCAGCAGACCCCGGGACAGCTCCTACAATGAGCAGTTCTTC.

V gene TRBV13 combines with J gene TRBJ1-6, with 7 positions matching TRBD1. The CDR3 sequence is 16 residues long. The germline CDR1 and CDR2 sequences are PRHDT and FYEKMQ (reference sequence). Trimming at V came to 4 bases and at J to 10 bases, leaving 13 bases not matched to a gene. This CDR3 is CASSWGQRASGSPLHF. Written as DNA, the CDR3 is TGTGCCAGCAGCTGGGGACAGCGCGCGTCCGGGTCACCCCTCCACTTT.

The CDR3 here is CASSIDGSDRDYYEQFF. The CDR3 DNA reads TGTGCCAGTAGTATAGATGGATCAGACAGGGATTACTATGAGCAGTTCTTC. The genes are TRBV19 and TRBJ2-1; 7 bases are shared with TRBD1. V lost 0 bases, J lost 8 bases, and 13 bases stayed unmatched. CDR3 length: 17 amino acids. From germline, CDR1 is LNHDA and CDR2 SQIVND (reference sequence).

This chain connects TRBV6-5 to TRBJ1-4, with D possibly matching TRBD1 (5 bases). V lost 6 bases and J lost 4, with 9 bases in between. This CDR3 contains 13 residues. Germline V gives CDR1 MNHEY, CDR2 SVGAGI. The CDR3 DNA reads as TGTGCCAGCAGGGGGCTAGGTAATGAAAAACTGTTTTTT. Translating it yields CASRGLGNEKLFF.

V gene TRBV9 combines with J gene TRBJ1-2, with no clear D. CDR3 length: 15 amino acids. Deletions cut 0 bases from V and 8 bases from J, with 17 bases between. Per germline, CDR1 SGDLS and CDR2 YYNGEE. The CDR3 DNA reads TGTGCCAGCAGCGTAGCCCGACCCTTGCCGGGAGGCTACACCTTC. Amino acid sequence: CASSVARPLPGGYTF.

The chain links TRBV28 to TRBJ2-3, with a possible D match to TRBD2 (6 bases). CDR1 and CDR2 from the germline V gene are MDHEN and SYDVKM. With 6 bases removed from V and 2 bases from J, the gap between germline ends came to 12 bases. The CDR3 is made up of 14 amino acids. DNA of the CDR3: TGTGCCAGCAGATTGGACTACCCCACAGATACGCAGTATTTT. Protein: CASRLDYPTDTQYF. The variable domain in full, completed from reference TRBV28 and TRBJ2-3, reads DVKVTQSSRYLVKRTGEKVFLECVQDMDHENMFWYRQDPGLGLRLIYFSYDVKMKEKGDIPEGYSVSREKKERFSLILESASTNQTSMYLCASRLDYPTDTQYFGPGTRLTVL.

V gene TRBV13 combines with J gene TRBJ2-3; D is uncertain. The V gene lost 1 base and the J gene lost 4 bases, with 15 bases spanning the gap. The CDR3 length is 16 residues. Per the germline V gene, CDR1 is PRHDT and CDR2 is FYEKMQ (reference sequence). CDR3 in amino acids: CASSLARQNIPDTQYF. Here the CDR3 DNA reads TGTGCCAGCAGCTTAGCCCGACAAAATATACCAGATACGCAGTATTTT.

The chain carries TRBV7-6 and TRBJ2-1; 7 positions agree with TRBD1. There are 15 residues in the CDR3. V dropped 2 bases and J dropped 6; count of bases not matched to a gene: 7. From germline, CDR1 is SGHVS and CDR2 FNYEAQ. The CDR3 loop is CASSLTTGSINEQFF. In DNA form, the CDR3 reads TGTGCCAGCAGCTTAACGACAGGGTCAATCAATGAGCAGTTCTTC.

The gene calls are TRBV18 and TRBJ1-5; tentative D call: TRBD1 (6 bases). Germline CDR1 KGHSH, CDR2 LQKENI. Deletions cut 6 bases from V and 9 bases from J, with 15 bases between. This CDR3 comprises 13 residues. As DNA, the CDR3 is TGTGCCAGCTCCCGGGGACAAGAGTGGCCCCAGCATTTT. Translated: CASSRGQEWPQHF.

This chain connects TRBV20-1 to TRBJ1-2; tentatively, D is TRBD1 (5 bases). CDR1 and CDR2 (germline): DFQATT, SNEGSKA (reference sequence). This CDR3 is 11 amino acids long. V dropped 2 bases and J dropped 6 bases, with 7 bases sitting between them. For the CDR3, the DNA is TGCAGTGCTAGACAAGGGGATGGCTACACCTTC. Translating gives CSARQGDGYTF.

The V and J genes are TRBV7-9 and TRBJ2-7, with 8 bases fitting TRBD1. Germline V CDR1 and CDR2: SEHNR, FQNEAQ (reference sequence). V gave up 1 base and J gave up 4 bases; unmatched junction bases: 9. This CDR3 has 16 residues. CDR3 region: CASSLDPGQGGYEQYF. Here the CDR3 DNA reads TGTGCCAGCAGCTTAGACCCCGGACAGGGTGGGTACGAGCAGTACTTC.

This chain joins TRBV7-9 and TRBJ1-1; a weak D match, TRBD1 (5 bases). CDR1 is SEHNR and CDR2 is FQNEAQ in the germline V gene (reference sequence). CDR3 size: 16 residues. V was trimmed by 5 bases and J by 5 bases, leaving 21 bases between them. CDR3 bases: TGTGCCAGCAGCGGAGGGGATATTTGGACGGGGACTGAAGCTTTCTTT. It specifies CASSGGDIWTGTEAFF.

The CDR3 nucleotides read TGTGCCAGCAGCTCTGGGGCTAAGCAAGAGACCCAGTACTTC. Its translation is CASSSGAKQETQYF. This rearrangement joins TRBV5-4 to TRBJ2-5, with D tentatively TRBD1 (5 bases). Trimming cost V 3 bases and J 2 bases, with 11 bases left between them. Germline lookup yields CDR1 SGHNT and CDR2 YYREEE (reference sequence). CDR3 length: 14 amino acids.

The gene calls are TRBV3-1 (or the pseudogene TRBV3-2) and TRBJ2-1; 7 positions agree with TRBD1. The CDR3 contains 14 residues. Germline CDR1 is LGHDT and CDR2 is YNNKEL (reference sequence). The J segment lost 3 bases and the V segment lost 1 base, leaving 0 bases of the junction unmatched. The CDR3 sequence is CASSQGDSYNEQFF. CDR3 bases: TGTGCCAGCAGCCAAGGGGACAGCTACAATGAGCAGTTCTTC.

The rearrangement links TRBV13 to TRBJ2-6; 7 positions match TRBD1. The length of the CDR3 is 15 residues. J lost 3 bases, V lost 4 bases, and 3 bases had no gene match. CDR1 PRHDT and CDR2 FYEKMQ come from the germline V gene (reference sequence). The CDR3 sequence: CASSSRGHGANVLTF. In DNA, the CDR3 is TGTGCCAGCAGCTCGAGGGGGCATGGGGCCAACGTCCTGACTTTC. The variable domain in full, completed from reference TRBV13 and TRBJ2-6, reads AAGVIQSPRHLIKEKRETATLKCYPIPRHDTVYWYQQGPGQDPQFLISFYEKMQSDKGSIPDRFSAQQFSDYHSELNMSSLELGDSALYFCASSSRGHGANVLTFGAGSRLTVL.

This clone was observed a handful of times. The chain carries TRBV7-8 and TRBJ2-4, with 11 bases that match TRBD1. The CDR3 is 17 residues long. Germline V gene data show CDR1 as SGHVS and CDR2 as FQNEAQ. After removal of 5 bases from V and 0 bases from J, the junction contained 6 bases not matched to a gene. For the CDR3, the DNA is TGTGCCAGCAGCCCTTGGGACAGGGGGTTAGCCAAAAACATTCAGTACTTC. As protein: CASSPWDRGLAKNIQYF. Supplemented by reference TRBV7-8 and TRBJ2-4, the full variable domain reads GAGVSQSPRYKVAKRGQDVALRCDPISGHVSLFWYQQALGQGPEFLTYFQNEAQLDKSGLPSDRFFAERPEGSVSTLKIQRTQQEDSAVYLCASSPWDRGLAKNIQYFGAGTRLSVL.

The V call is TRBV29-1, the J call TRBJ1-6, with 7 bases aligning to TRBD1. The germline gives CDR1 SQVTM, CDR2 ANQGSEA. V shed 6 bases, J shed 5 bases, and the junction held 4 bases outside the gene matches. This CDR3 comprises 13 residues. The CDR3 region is CSVQGQNNSPLHF. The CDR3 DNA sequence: TGCAGCGTACAGGGACAGAATAATTCACCCCTCCACTTT. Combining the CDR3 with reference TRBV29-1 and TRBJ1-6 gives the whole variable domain SAVISQKPSRDICQRGTSLTIQCQVDSQVTMMFWYRQQPGQSLTLIATANQGSEATYESGFVIDKFPISRPNLTFSTLTVSNMSPEDSSIYLCSVQGQNNSPLHFGNGTRLTVT.

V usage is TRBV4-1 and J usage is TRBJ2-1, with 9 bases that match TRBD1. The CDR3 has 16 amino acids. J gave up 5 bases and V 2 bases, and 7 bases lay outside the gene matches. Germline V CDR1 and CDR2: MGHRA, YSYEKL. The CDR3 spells CASSQNPGQGHNEQFF. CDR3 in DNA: TGCGCCAGCAGCCAAAACCCGGGACAGGGCCACAATGAGCAGTTCTTC.

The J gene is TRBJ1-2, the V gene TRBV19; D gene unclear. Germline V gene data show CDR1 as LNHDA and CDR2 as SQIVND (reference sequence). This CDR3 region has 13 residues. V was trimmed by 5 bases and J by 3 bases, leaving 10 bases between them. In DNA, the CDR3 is TGTGCCAGTAGTTCGGAGGGATACTATGGCTACACCTTC. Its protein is CASSSEGYYGYTF.

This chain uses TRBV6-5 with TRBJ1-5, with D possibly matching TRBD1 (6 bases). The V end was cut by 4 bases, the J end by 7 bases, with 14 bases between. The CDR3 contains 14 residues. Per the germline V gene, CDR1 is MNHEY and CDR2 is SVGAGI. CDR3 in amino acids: CASSWARGGQPQHF. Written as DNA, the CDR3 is TGTGCCAGCAGTTGGGCGAGGGGGGGGCAGCCCCAGCATTTT.

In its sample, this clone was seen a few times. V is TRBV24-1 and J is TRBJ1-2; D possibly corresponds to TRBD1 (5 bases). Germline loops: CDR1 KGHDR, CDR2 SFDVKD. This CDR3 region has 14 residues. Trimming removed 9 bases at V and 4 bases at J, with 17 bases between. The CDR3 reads CATRDSHKSYGYTF. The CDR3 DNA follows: TGTGCCACCCGGGACTCACATAAAAGCTATGGCTACACCTTC.

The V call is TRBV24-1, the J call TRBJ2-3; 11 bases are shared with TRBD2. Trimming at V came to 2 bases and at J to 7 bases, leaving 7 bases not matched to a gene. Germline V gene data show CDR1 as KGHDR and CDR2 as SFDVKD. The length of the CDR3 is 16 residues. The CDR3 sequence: CATSDSTSGGPHTQYF. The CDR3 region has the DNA TGTGCCACCAGTGATTCTACTAGCGGGGGCCCACATACGCAGTATTTT.

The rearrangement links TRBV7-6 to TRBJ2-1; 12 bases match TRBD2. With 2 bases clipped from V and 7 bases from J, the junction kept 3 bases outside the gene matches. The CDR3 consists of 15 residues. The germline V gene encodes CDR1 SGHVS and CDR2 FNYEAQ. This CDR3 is CASSLQLAGGNEQFF. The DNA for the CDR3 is TGTGCCAGCAGCTTACAACTAGCGGGAGGTAATGAGCAGTTCTTC. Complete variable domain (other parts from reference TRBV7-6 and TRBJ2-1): GAGVSQSPRYKVTKRGQDVALRCDPISGHVSLYWYRQALGQGPEFLTYFNYEAQQDKSGLPNDRFSAERPEGSISTLTIQRTEQRDSAMYRCASSLQLAGGNEQFFGPGTRLTVL.

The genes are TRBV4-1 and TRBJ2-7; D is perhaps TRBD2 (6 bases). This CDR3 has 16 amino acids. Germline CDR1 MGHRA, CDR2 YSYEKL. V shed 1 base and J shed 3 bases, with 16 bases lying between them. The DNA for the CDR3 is TGCGCCAGCAGCCAAGGGGCGGGGCAGGGCCGCTACGAGCAGTACTTC. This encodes CASSQGAGQGRYEQYF.

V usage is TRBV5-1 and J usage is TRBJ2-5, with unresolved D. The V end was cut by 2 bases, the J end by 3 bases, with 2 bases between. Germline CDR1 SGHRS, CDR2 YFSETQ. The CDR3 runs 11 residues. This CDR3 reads CASSFEETQYF. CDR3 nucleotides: TGCGCCAGCAGCTTCGAAGAGACCCAGTACTTC.

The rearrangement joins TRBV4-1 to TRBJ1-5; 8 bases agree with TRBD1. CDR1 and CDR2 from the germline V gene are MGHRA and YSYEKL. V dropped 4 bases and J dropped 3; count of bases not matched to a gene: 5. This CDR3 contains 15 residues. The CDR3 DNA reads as TGCGCCAGCAGCCTCGACAGGGGTAACAATCAGCCCCAGCATTTT. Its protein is CASSLDRGNNQPQHF.